The rows below give T cell receptor beta chains drawn from one sample of a study of T cell repertoires in cytomegalovirus infection. Each CDR3 protein gets one entry after TCRdb re-called the reads with MiXCR. Among roughly 720,000 distinct CDR3 sequences, roughly a third were seen once, and the ten largest hold about 2.8%. What was sequenced was PBMCs. The receptors were sampled from a human donor in good health (CMV status not recorded). Some clones in this sample may be carry-over from other donors' samples. The CDR3 runs from the conserved cysteine through the conserved F or W. A D gene is named only where the DNA matches it firmly. Expanded clones get a size class; other rows say once, few or many, or leave the size out.

j_call | v_call | clone_size | d_call | cdr3_nt | cdr3_aa
TRBJ1-2 | TRBV15 | - | - | TGTGCCACCAGCAGAGCCTCCTTCCAAGGCTACACCTTC | CATSRASFQGYTF
TRBJ2-1 | TRBV4-1 | few | TRBD2 | TGCGCCAGCAGCTCGGGACTAGATAATTACAATGAGCAGTTCTTC | CASSSGLDNYNEQFF
TRBJ2-5 | TRBV2 | few | TRBD2 | TGTGCCAGCAGAGCGGGGGGTCAGACCCAGTACTTC | CASRAGGQTQYF
TRBJ1-1 | TRBV19 | - | TRBD1 | TGTGCCAGTAGTATAGGACAGGGGGCTTCTGAAGCTTTCTTT | CASSIGQGASEAFF
TRBJ2-4 | TRBV6-6 | - | TRBD1 | TGTGCCAGCAGGACAGGGTTGGACATTCAGTACTTC | CASRTGLDIQYF
TRBJ2-4 | TRBV7-2 | many | TRBD1 | TGTGCCAGCAGCCCGAGGACAGGGGTATTGCACATTCAGTACTTC | CASSPRTGVLHIQYF
TRBJ1-6 | TRBV28 | - | TRBD1 | TGTGCCAGCAGTTTCCCCCGACAGGGTAGTTTTTCACCCCTCCACTTT | CASSFPRQGSFSPLHF
TRBJ2-7 | TRBV19 | - | TRBD1 | TGTGCCAGTAGTATGGGGTTGGGACAGGGCCTCTACGAGCAGTACTTC | CASSMGLGQGLYEQYF
TRBJ2-1 | TRBV12-3/TRBV12-4 | - | - | TGTGCCAGCAGCGACCTAGGGGCGGATGAGCAGTTCTTC | CASSDLGADEQFF
TRBJ1-1 | TRBV11-2 | - | - | TGTGCCAGCAGCCGAACCCGGGGGAACACTGAAGCTTTCTTT | CASSRTRGNTEAFF
TRBJ1-3 | TRBV15 | - | TRBD1 | TGTGCCACCAGCAGTGGGACAGGCGCCTACTCTGGAAACACCATATATTTT | CATSSGTGAYSGNTIYF
TRBJ2-7 | TRBV6-1 | few | - | TGTGCCAGCAGACGAGGGACCGGCGAGCAGTACTTC | CASRRGTGEQYF
TRBJ1-5 | TRBV12-3/TRBV12-4 | few | - | TGTGCCAGCAGTGGGGGTCAGCCCCAGCATTTT | CASSGGQPQHF
TRBJ2-5 | TRBV6-2/TRBV6-3 | - | TRBD2 | TGTGCCAGCAGTTACAGGACTAGCGGGAAAAAAGAGACCCAGTACTTC | CASSYRTSGKKETQYF
TRBJ2-5 | TRBV6-8 | - | - | TGTGCCAGCAGTTACTCGACTATGTTGGGGACCCAGTACTTC | CASSYSTMLGTQYF
TRBJ2-7 | TRBV7-6 | many | TRBD2 | TGTGCCAGCAGCGAGGGACTAGCGGGGTCCTACGAGCAGTACTTC | CASSEGLAGSYEQYF
TRBJ2-7 | TRBV12-3/TRBV12-4 | few | - | TGTGCCAGCAGTTTCCCCCCATACGATAACAAGCAGTACTTC | CASSFPPYDNKQYF
TRBJ1-2 | TRBV10-3 | - | TRBD1 | TGTGCCATCAGTGATCACAGGGGCGTCAGTGGCTACACCTTC | CAISDHRGVSGYTF
TRBJ2-1 | TRBV6-1 | - | TRBD2 | TGTGCCAGCAAGCCTAGCGGGAGATGGGATGAGCAGTTCTTC | CASKPSGRWDEQFF
TRBJ2-2 | TRBV11-2 | - | - | TGTGCCAGCAGCTTATTCCGGACCGGGGAGCTGTTTTTT | CASSLFRTGELFF
TRBJ2-5 | TRBV28 | few | TRBD1 | TGTGCCAGCAGTTTCATCTTCAGGACAGGGGACCTCCAAGAGACCCAGTACTTC | CASSFIFRTGDLQETQYF
TRBJ1-1 | TRBV2 | - | - | TGTGCCAGCAGGGTAGGACTGTTGAACACTGAAGCTTTCTTT | CASRVGLLNTEAFF
TRBJ1-1 | TRBV5-1 | - | TRBD1 | TGCGCCAGCAGCTTCTACGACAGGGGCAACACTGAAGCTTTCTTT | CASSFYDRGNTEAFF
TRBJ1-1 | TRBV7-9 | few | - | TGTGCCAGCAGCCGAATGACAGAAATGAACACTGAAGCTTTCTTT | CASSRMTEMNTEAFF
TRBJ2-5 | TRBV5-1 | - | - | TGCGCCAGCAGCTTGCGGTCCCAGACAAAAGAGACCCAGTACTTC | CASSLRSQTKETQYF
TRBJ2-5 | TRBV20-1 | few | TRBD2 | TGCAGTGCTGTCTGGCGGGAGATTGAGACCCAGTACTTC | CSAVWREIETQYF
TRBJ2-4 | TRBV27 | - | - | TGTGCCAGCAGTTTGGGAAACATTCAGTACTTC | CASSLGNIQYF
TRBJ2-7 | TRBV28 | few | TRBD2 | TGTGCCAGCGGGCCCATAGCGGGAGGGGCCTACGAGCAGTACTTC | CASGPIAGGAYEQYF
TRBJ2-1 | TRBV7-9 | - | - | TGTGCCAGCAGCCAGGTGGGCACCAACAATGAGCAGTTCTTC | CASSQVGTNNEQFF
TRBJ1-5 | TRBV5-6 | - | - | TGTGCCAGCAGCTTGGCCGGTCAGGACGGGCAGCCCCAGCATTTT | CASSLAGQDGQPQHF
TRBJ2-7 | TRBV28 | - | TRBD1 | TGTGCCAGCAGTTTAGGGGCTCGGACAGGGGGTTTAGAGCAGTACTTC | CASSLGARTGGLEQYF
TRBJ2-1 | TRBV2 | - | TRBD1 | TGTGCCAGCAGAATTACAGGGGGCTCCTACAATGAGCAGTTCTTC | CASRITGGSYNEQFF
TRBJ2-5 | TRBV28 | many | - | TGTGCCAGCAGTTTAGGGCGTGGGCAGCGAGAGACCCAGTACTTC | CASSLGRGQRETQYF
TRBJ1-5 | TRBV7-8 | - | - | TGTGCCAGCAGCTTGGAGCCCCTAAGAGCTTATAGCAATCAGCCCCAGCATTTT | CASSLEPLRAYSNQPQHF
TRBJ2-1 | TRBV6-2/TRBV6-3 | - | TRBD2 | TGTGCCAGCAAAGGTTGGCGGGAGCCTCCCAGTGAGCAGTTCTTC | CASKGWREPPSEQFF
TRBJ2-2 | TRBV12-3/TRBV12-4 | few | - | TGTGCCAGCCAACAGGTTCAGAACACCGGGGAGCTGTTTTTT | CASQQVQNTGELFF
TRBJ2-7 | TRBV12-3/TRBV12-4 | few | - | TGTGCCAGCAGTTCTTCAGGGGCCCAGTACGAGCAGTACTTC | CASSSSGAQYEQYF
TRBJ2-2 | TRBV28 | few | TRBD2 | TGTGCCAGCAAACCGATCCTAGCGGAGTTAAACACCGGGGAGCTGTTTTTT | CASKPILAELNTGELFF
TRBJ2-2 | TRBV19 | - | TRBD2 | TGTGCCAGTAGTATATTTCTTGAGACTAGCGGGCGGAACACCGGGGAGCTGTTTTTT | CASSIFLETSGRNTGELFF
TRBJ1-3 | TRBV11-2 | few | - | TGTGCCAGCACCCCAGGGGTAATCTCTGGAAACACCATATATTTT | CASTPGVISGNTIYF
TRBJ2-5 | TRBV7-2 | many | - | TGTGCCAGCAGCAGTCGGACGGGCCTCCAAGGGACCCAGTACTTC | CASSSRTGLQGTQYF
TRBJ1-1 | TRBV2 | - | - | TGTGCCAGCAGCCCCGAAGGCAAAAGGACTGAAGCTTTCTTT | CASSPEGKRTEAFF
TRBJ1-2 | TRBV28 | few | - | TGTGCCAGCAGCTTACTCTGGTCGGGGTTCGGCTACACCTTC | CASSLLWSGFGYTF
TRBJ1-2 | TRBV7-2 | - | - | TGTGCCAGCAGCCCCCCGACACGCCGCGGCCTTATTGATGGCTACACCTTC | CASSPPTRRGLIDGYTF
TRBJ1-2 | TRBV9 | few | - | TGTGCCAGCAGCGTACCCCAGGGGCGGTTTCATGGCTACACCTTC | CASSVPQGRFHGYTF
TRBJ2-5 | TRBV2 | - | - | TGTGCCAGCAGAACCGCCAGGGGGGAATCAGAGACCCAGTACTTC | CASRTARGESETQYF
TRBJ2-5 | TRBV12-3/TRBV12-4 | few | - | TGTGCCAGCAGTTTAGGGGGCGGGTTAAAAGAGACCCAGTACTTC | CASSLGGGLKETQYF
TRBJ2-2 | TRBV7-8 | few | TRBD2 | TGTGCCAGCAGCTTATATGGGACTACCACCGGGGAGCTGTTTTTT | CASSLYGTTTGELFF
TRBJ2-7 | TRBV7-8 | many | TRBD1 | TGTGCCAGCAGCCCCTACCACCCGGGACAGGAGGGTTACGAGCAGTACTTC | CASSPYHPGQEGYEQYF
TRBJ2-7 | TRBV7-9 | - | - | TGTGCCAGCAGCTCGCCCGACTTCTCCTACGAGCAGTACTTC | CASSSPDFSYEQYF
TRBJ1-5 | TRBV4-1 | - | - | TGCGCCAGCAGCCAAGAACAGGGCAGGGGAGGCCAGCCCCAGCATTTT | CASSQEQGRGGQPQHF
TRBJ2-1 | TRBV19 | - | - | TGTGCCAGTAGTATGGTGGGGTACAATGAGCAGTTCTTC | CASSMVGYNEQFF
TRBJ1-4 | TRBV6-1 | few | - | TGTGCCAGCAGGATGGGGGTTGAAAAACTGTTTTTT | CASRMGVEKLFF